This TCR beta chain was sequenced during a study of T cell responses to AZD1222 COVID-19 vaccine. Overall study results and limits: It should be noted that donors were predominantly white British and more often female, and clonal diversity was possibly underestimated.

Libraries were prepared by immunoSEQ multiplex PCR; TCRdb keeps only in-frame clonotypes and omits some of them. The sample has more than 150,000 clones, over 70% seen once; the top ten hold 2.5% to 3%. This CDR3 comprises 12 residues. CDR1 and CDR2 (germline): SGDLS, YYNGEE. Deletions cut 6 bases from V and 6 bases from J, with 10 bases between. Note on this clone: Its antigen is not identified.

The receptor comes from an adult in good health. The chain joins TRBV9 to TRBJ2-1; possibly TRBD1 for D (6 bases). The sample in question was peripheral blood, obtained on day 0 of MenACWY control vaccination. Here the CDR3 DNA reads TGTGCCAGCAATACAGGGTTCAATGAGCAGTTCTTC. Protein sequence: CASNTGFNEQFF. Filled out from reference TRBV9 and TRBJ2-1, the complete variable domain reads DSGVTQTPKHLITATGQRVTLRCSPRSGDLSVYWYQQSLDQGLQFLIQYYNGEERAKGNILERFSAQQFPDLHSELNLSSLELGDSALYFCASNTGFNEQFFGPGTRLTVL.